Each of the 31 T cell receptor beta chains below was sequenced from the same sample in a study of blood T cell repertoires in COVID-19. Sequenced by immunoSEQ multiplex PCR; TCRdb stores in-frame clones only, minus some. The table includes roughly 300,000 clones, nearly 90% detected once. The specimen was peripheral blood. These receptors all come from a woman aged 25-40 years with COVID-19, enrolled during active disease.

The DNA of the CDR3 is TGTGCCACCAGCGAGGCTCGGGGGACAGGGGCTGGAAACACCATATATTTT. This codes for CATSEARGTGAGNTIYF. V gene TRBV15 combines with J gene TRBJ1-3, with 10 positions matching TRBD1. CDR1 and CDR2 (germline): LNHNV, YYDKDF (reference sequence). The CDR3 runs to 17 residues. V lost 5 bases to trimming and J lost 2 bases; unmatched junction nucleotides: 9.

A single count supports this clone. The chain recombines TRBV4-3 with TRBJ2-7, with 11 bases identical to TRBD1. The junction had 4 bases not matched to a gene; V was cut back by 0 bases and J by 3 bases. This CDR3 region has 16 residues. CDR1 LGHNA and CDR2 YSLEER come from the germline V gene. The CDR3 region is CASSQELGTGGYEQYF. The CDR3 nucleotides read TGCGCCAGCAGCCAAGAATTGGGGACAGGGGGCTACGAGCAGTACTTC.

The J gene is TRBJ2-3, the V gene TRBV12-3 or TRBV12-4; D is unresolved. CDR3 length equals 13 residues. The V gene lost 7 bases and the J gene lost 1 base, with 9 bases spanning the gap. Here the CDR3 reads CASMIRGTDTQYF. The CDR3 DNA reads as TGTGCCAGCATGATACGGGGCACAGATACGCAGTATTTT.

The V gene is TRBV7-3, the J gene TRBJ2-6; D is possibly TRBD1 (5 bases). Per germline, CDR1 SGHTA and CDR2 FQGTGA. V was clipped by 8 bases and J by 1 base, with 15 bases between them. The CDR3 consists of 16 residues. DNA of the CDR3: TGTGCCAGCGGACGACAGCCCCAATCTGGGGCCAACGTCCTGACTTTC. As protein: CASGRQPQSGANVLTF.

The chain recombines TRBV2 with TRBJ2-5, with a possible D match to TRBD2 (6 bases). The germline V gene encodes CDR1 SNHLY and CDR2 FYNNEI. V was cut by 7 bases and J by 5 bases, with 20 bases left in between. The CDR3 has 15 residues. CDR3 region: CASMRTGGRFETQYF. Here the CDR3 DNA reads TGTGCCAGCATGAGGACCGGGGGACGCTTTGAGACCCAGTACTTC.

This clone was observed once. This chain joins TRBV19 and TRBJ1-3; D remains ambiguous. Germline assignment: CDR1 LNHDA and CDR2 SQIVND (reference sequence). The CDR3 has 14 amino acids. Trimming took 6 bases from V and 8 from J, leaving 17 bases between them. Written as DNA, the CDR3 is TGTGCCAGTAGATCCGGAGGAGGGCGGGACACCATATATTTT. Residues: CASRSGGGRDTIYF.

The chain has TRBV9 and TRBJ1-4, with D maybe TRBD1 (6 bases). Germline values: CDR1 SGDLS, CDR2 YYNGEE. There are 13 residues in the CDR3. The V and J ends lost 5 bases and 7 bases respectively, with 12 bases between them. The CDR3 DNA is TGTGCCAGCAGTACAGGGTTCGGTGAAAAACTGTTTTTT. Residues: CASSTGFGEKLFF.

The chain links TRBV27 to TRBJ1-1; 8 bases line up with TRBD1. Germline CDR1 and CDR2: MNHEY and SMNVEV (reference sequence). The CDR3 consists of 13 residues. The ends lost 6 bases at V and 3 bases at J; junction bases unmatched: 3. This chain's CDR3 is CASSDRGYTEAFF. CDR3 DNA: TGTGCCAGCAGCGACAGGGGCTACACTGAAGCTTTCTTT.

This clone was counted a few times. The chain is built from TRBV7-8 and TRBJ2-1; D possibly corresponds to TRBD1 (5 bases). Germline-derived CDR1 and CDR2 are SGHVS and FQNEAQ. The V and J ends lost 1 base and 5 bases respectively, with 12 bases between them. This CDR3 spans 15 amino acids. The CDR3 nucleotides read TGTGCCAGCAGCTTAGAAGGGCAGGGAAACAATGAGCAGTTCTTC. It specifies CASSLEGQGNNEQFF.

The chain joins TRBV4-2 to TRBJ1-6; the D is unclear. Between the trimmed V and J ends, which lost 3 bases and 10 bases, there was a span of 13 bases. CDR1 LGHNA and CDR2 YNFKEQ come from the germline V gene. The CDR3 length is 14 residues. The CDR3 sequence is CASSQARSSSPLHF. CDR3 coding DNA: TGTGCCAGCAGCCAGGCTAGGTCGAGCTCACCCCTCCACTTT.

This chain joins TRBV3-1 (or the pseudogene TRBV3-2) and TRBJ2-4; TRBD1 agrees at 7 bases. This CDR3 region has 16 residues. Germline values: CDR1 LGHDT, CDR2 YNNKEL (reference sequence). The J segment lost 0 bases and the V segment lost 2 bases, leaving 4 bases of the junction unmatched. CDR3 residues: CASSQLTGIAKNIQYF. The CDR3 nucleotides read TGTGCCAGCAGCCAATTGACAGGGATAGCCAAAAACATTCAGTACTTC.

This chain links TRBV5-1 with TRBJ1-1; D is ambiguous. This CDR3 is 15 amino acids long. V lost 4 bases and J lost 1, with 14 bases in between. Per the germline V gene, CDR1 is SGHRS and CDR2 is YFSETQ. CDR3 coding DNA: TGCGCCAGCAGCGTCCTGGGCGTCCCGAACACTGAAGCTTTCTTT. The encoded protein is CASSVLGVPNTEAFF.

In this sample, this clone turned up once. The chain is built from TRBV7-2 and TRBJ2-7; maybe TRBD1 (6 bases). V lost 5 bases and J lost 3, with 17 bases in between. Germline lookup yields CDR1 SGHTA and CDR2 FQGNSA. The CDR3 length is 15 residues. As DNA, the CDR3 is TGTGCCAGCAGCCTATGGACAGCTAACAACTACGAGCAGTACTTC. Its protein product is CASSLWTANNYEQYF.

The chain recombines TRBV5-5 with TRBJ2-3; D is perhaps TRBD2 (6 bases). Deletions cut 0 bases from V and 2 bases from J, with 10 bases between. The CDR3 sequence is 15 residues long. In germline, CDR1 is SGHKS, CDR2 YYEKEE (reference sequence). The CDR3 coding sequence is TGTGCCAGCAGCTTGGAGGAGGGGCACACAGATACGCAGTATTTT. This translates into CASSLEEGHTDTQYF.

The chain recombines TRBV12-5 with TRBJ1-2, with 9 bases identical to TRBD1. This CDR3 is 15 amino acids long. Germline CDR1 and CDR2: LGHNT and FRNRAP. After removal of 5 bases from V and 7 bases from J, the junction contained 11 bases not matched to a gene. As DNA, the CDR3 is TGTGCTAGTGGTCCACCGGGACAGGGAATAAGTGGCTACACCTTC. Residues: CASGPPGQGISGYTF. The full variable domain, in which reference TRBV12-5 and TRBJ1-2 provide the parts outside the CDR3, is DARVTQTPRHKVTEMGQEVTMRCQPILGHNTVFWYRQTMMQGLELLAYFRNRAPLDDSGMPKDRFSAEMPDATLATLKIQPSEPRDSAVYFCASGPPGQGISGYTFGSGTRLTVV.

The chain uses TRBV7-9 and TRBJ1-3, with a possible D match to TRBD1 (6 bases). Germline CDR1 reads SEHNR; CDR2 reads FQNEAQ (reference sequence). Between the trimmed V and J ends, which lost 7 bases and 14 bases, there was a span of 15 bases. The CDR3 runs 11 residues. This chain's CDR3 is CASTTPGVVYF. DNA of the CDR3: TGTGCCAGCACCACCCCAGGGGTTGTATATTTT.

The rearrangement links TRBV9 to TRBJ1-1; TRBD1 agrees at 8 bases. After removal of 4 bases from V and 11 bases from J, the junction contained 4 bases not matched to a gene. The CDR3 has 11 residues. Germline assignment: CDR1 SGDLS and CDR2 YYNGEE. CDR3 amino acids: CASSLQGVAFF. CDR3 nucleotides: TGTGCCAGCAGCCTACAGGGGGTCGCTTTCTTT.

The rearrangement links TRBV11-2 to TRBJ2-1, with TRBD2 matching 7 bases. Germline assignment: CDR1 SGHAT and CDR2 FQNNGV. This CDR3 has 13 amino acids. The ends lost 3 bases at V and 4 bases at J; junction bases unmatched: 0. The CDR3 coding sequence is TGTGCCAGCAGCTTCGGGGGGTACAATGAGCAGTTCTTC. Translated: CASSFGGYNEQFF.

The DNA for the CDR3 is TGTGCCAGCAGTCCCACAGCGGGACCTAGCACAGATACGCAGTATTTT. It translates to CASSPTAGPSTDTQYF. The chain recombines TRBV28 with TRBJ2-3; 7 bases are a match to TRBD2. CDR3 size: 16 residues. V lost 5 bases, J lost 0 bases, and 8 bases stayed unmatched. Germline CDR1 is MDHEN and CDR2 is SYDVKM. Full variable domain (rest looked up from reference TRBV28 and TRBJ2-3): DVKVTQSSRYLVKRTGEKVFLECVQDMDHENMFWYRQDPGLGLRLIYFSYDVKMKEKGDIPEGYSVSREKKERFSLILESASTNQTSMYLCASSPTAGPSTDTQYFGPGTRLTVL.

The chain combines TRBV4-2 with TRBJ1-1; D perhaps matches TRBD1 (5 bases). This CDR3 has 17 residues. In germline, CDR1 is LGHNA, CDR2 YNFKEQ. Deletions cut 0 bases from V and 0 bases from J, with 14 bases between. The CDR3 nucleotides read TGTGCCAGCAGCCAAGATCTGAGACAGACTTTGAACACTGAAGCTTTCTTT. Protein sequence: CASSQDLRQTLNTEAFF.

The chain carries TRBV2 and TRBJ2-2; a weak D match, TRBD1 (5 bases). This CDR3 has 13 residues. CDR1 SNHLY and CDR2 FYNNEI come from the germline V gene. V lost 9 bases, J lost 0 bases, and 8 bases lay in between. The CDR3 DNA sequence: TGTGCCAGATCGACAGCGAACACCGGGGAGCTGTTTTTT. It specifies CARSTANTGELFF.

The genes are TRBV27 and TRBJ1-2, with D unresolved. Trimming took off 8 bases at V and 1 base at J, with 17 bases between the two ends. The CDR3 totals 15 residues. Germline-derived CDR1 and CDR2 are MNHEY and SMNVEV (reference sequence). The CDR3 protein is CASSIRSYRNYGYTF. The CDR3 DNA reads as TGTGCCAGCTCGATACGGAGTTACCGTAACTATGGCTACACCTTC.

The J gene is TRBJ1-5, the V gene TRBV6-5; D is undetermined. Looked up from germline, CDR1 is MNHEY and CDR2 is SVGAGI. The CDR3 contains 15 residues. The V gene lost 8 bases and the J gene lost 4 bases, with 18 bases spanning the gap. CDR3 in DNA: TGTGCCAGCCTCCTCGGGAGTATAGGGAATCAGCCCCAGCATTTT. As protein: CASLLGSIGNQPQHF.

There are a few counts of this clone. The chain carries TRBV10-3 and TRBJ1-6; D may be TRBD1 (5 bases). The ends were cut back, 6 bases at V and 8 bases at J, with 14 bases in the middle. CDR3 length: 14 amino acids. Germline-derived CDR1 and CDR2 are ENHRY and SYGVKD. The CDR3, as DNA: TGTGCCATCAGCGCCCAGGGAGGGGATTCACCCCTCCACTTT. It yields the protein CAISAQGGDSPLHF.

The chain joins TRBV19 to TRBJ1-1; TRBD1 is a possible D gene (5 bases). The CDR3 spans 15 residues. The V end was cut by 7 bases, the J end by 1 base, with 16 bases between. Germline loops: CDR1 LNHDA, CDR2 SQIVND (reference sequence). The CDR3, as DNA: TGTGCCAGTACCCCAGGGCTCGACAGGAACACTGAAGCTTTCTTT. Translated, it gives CASTPGLDRNTEAFF.

J is TRBJ1-5 and V is TRBV10-3; D remains unclear. V was trimmed by 7 bases and J by 5 bases, leaving 12 bases between them. This CDR3 is 13 amino acids long. In germline, CDR1 is ENHRY, CDR2 SYGVKD. The CDR3, as DNA: TGTGCCATCACTGCACAACTAGATCAGCCCCAGCATTTT. It translates to CAITAQLDQPQHF.

This rearrangement joins TRBV28 to TRBJ1-3, with a tentative D call TRBD1 (6 bases). The V end lost 6 bases, the J end lost 1 base, and 10 bases lay between the germline ends. The V gene's germline CDR1 is MDHEN and CDR2 SYDVKM. This CDR3 is built from 14 residues. Written as DNA, the CDR3 is TGTGCCAGCAGACCAACAGGGTCTGGAAACACCATATATTTT. Protein: CASRPTGSGNTIYF.

The chain has TRBV4-2 and TRBJ1-5, with TRBD1 matching 10 bases. Unmatched junction bases numbered 11, after V lost 0 bases and J lost 6 bases. The germline V gene has CDR1 LGHNA and CDR2 YNFKEQ. The CDR3 has 18 residues. The CDR3 region has the DNA TGTGCCAGCAGCCAAGAAGAAGGGACAGGGGATTATGGTCAGCCCCAGCATTTT. Translation gives CASSQEEGTGDYGQPQHF.

The chain couples TRBV30 to TRBJ1-6; 7 nucleotides agree with TRBD1. The germline V gene encodes CDR1 GTSNPN and CDR2 SVGIG (reference sequence). The CDR3 runs to 13 residues. V gave up 7 bases and J gave up 8 bases; unmatched junction bases: 8. The CDR3, as DNA: TGTGCCTCTCAGGTAGGGGGCGATTCACCCCTCCACTTT. Protein: CASQVGGDSPLHF. Based on the CDR3 plus reference TRBV30 and TRBJ1-6, the full variable domain is SQTIHQWPATLVQPVGSPLSLECTVEGTSNPNLYWYRQAAGRGLQLLFYSVGIGQISSEVPQNLSASRPQDRQFILSSKKLLLSDSGFYLCASQVGGDSPLHFGNGTRLTVT.

Worth noting for this clone: This sample also contains other DNA sequences that code for the same CDR3. The gene calls are TRBV5-1 and TRBJ1-1; no clear D. The CDR3 is 13 residues long. Germline CDR1 is SGHRS and CDR2 is YFSETQ. Trimming shortened V by 5 bases and J by 1 base, and 9 bases separated the two germline ends. CDR3 protein: CASRAGENTEAFF. The DNA of the CDR3 is TGCGCCAGCAGGGCGGGAGAGAACACTGAAGCTTTCTTT.

This chain links TRBV7-2 with TRBJ1-3, with D possibly being TRBD1 (5 bases). The V end was cut by 1 base, the J end by 9 bases, with 19 bases between. CDR1 is SGHTA, CDR2 FQGNSA, per germline. This CDR3 is built from 16 residues. CDR3 bases: TGTGCCAGCAGCTTAGGGGGTAGGGGAGGTCGAACCACCATATATTTT. Translation gives CASSLGGRGGRTTIYF. Complete variable domain (other parts from reference TRBV7-2 and TRBJ1-3): GAGVSQSPSNKVTEKGKDVELRCDPISGHTALYWYRQSLGQGLEFLIYFQGNSAPDKSGLPSDRFSAERTGGSVSTLTIQRTQQEDSAVYLCASSLGGRGGRTTIYFGEGSWLTVV.